These T cell receptor beta chains were read from a single sample in a study of cytomegalovirus exposure and HLA in healthy donors. Clones were sequenced by immunoSEQ multiplex PCR, and TCRdb holds only the in-frame ones, with some missing. The sample lists roughly 150,000 clones; around 73% were seen once. The specimen sequenced was PBMCs. The source is a woman under 30 in good health and CMV-seropositive. CDR3s include the opening cysteine and the closing phenylalanine or tryptophan. D genes are given only for firm matches. Expanded clones are given a class, and other clones once, few, many or no size at all.

J gene	V gene	D gene	clone size	CDR3 protein	CDR3 DNA
TRBJ2-1	TRBV4-3	TRBD2	NA	CASSHRTSGAYNEQFF	TGCGCCAGCAGCCACCGAACTAGCGGGGCATACAATGAGCAGTTCTTC
TRBJ2-7	TRBV7-9	TRBD2	few	CASSTSGDAYEQYF	TGTGCCAGCAGCACAAGCGGGGATGCCTACGAGCAGTACTTC
TRBJ1-2	TRBV27	TRBD1	NA	CASSFRTGSWDGYTF	TGTGCCAGCAGTTTCCGGACAGGGAGTTGGGATGGCTACACCTTC
TRBJ2-7	TRBV5-1	TRBD1	NA	CASSLGGQGAYEQYF	TGCGCCAGCAGCTTGGGAGGGCAGGGGGCGTACGAGCAGTACTTC
TRBJ1-2	TRBV30	NA	NA	CAWGEGAGSYGGYTF	TGTGCCTGGGGTGAAGGGGCAGGGTCTTATGGGGGCTACACCTTC
TRBJ2-1	TRBV7-3	TRBD2	NA	CASSLDSSGVRPYNEQFF	TGTGCCAGCAGCTTAGACAGTAGCGGGGTTAGACCCTACAATGAGCAGTTCTTC
TRBJ1-2	TRBV6-5	TRBD1	NA	CASRSPGQGAHGYTF	TGTGCCAGCAGGTCTCCGGGACAGGGGGCCCATGGCTACACCTTC
TRBJ1-5	TRBV7-2	TRBD1	NA	CASSEGANRYNQPQHF	TGTGCCAGCAGCGAGGGGGCGAACCGGTACAATCAGCCCCAGCATTTT
TRBJ1-2	TRBV30	NA	NA	CAWSVVQPGRGYTF	TGTGCCTGGAGTGTAGTCCAGCCGGGGAGAGGCTACACCTTC
TRBJ1-1	TRBV19	NA	NA	CASGRQVNTEAFF	TGTGCCAGTGGTCGACAGGTGAACACTGAAGCTTTCTTT
TRBJ1-5	TRBV6-1	NA	NA	CASSEVYNQPQHF	TGTGCCAGCAGTGAAGTCTATAATCAGCCCCAGCATTTT
TRBJ2-5	TRBV7-9	TRBD2	NA	CASSSGLAGDLETQYF	TGTGCCAGCAGCTCCGGACTAGCGGGGGACTTAGAGACCCAGTACTTC
TRBJ1-2	TRBV10-3	NA	NA	CAISGGSGNYGYTF	TGTGCCATCAGTGGAGGCTCGGGGAACTATGGCTACACCTTC
TRBJ1-2	TRBV30	NA	NA	CAWSDYSVDGYTF	TGTGCCTGGAGCGACTACTCAGTGGATGGCTACACCTTC
TRBJ2-2	TRBV27	TRBD2	NA	CASRLSGGASGELFF	TGTGCCAGCAGACTGAGCGGGGGGGCCTCCGGGGAGCTGTTTTTT